The sequence of this TCR beta chain was determined in a study of blood T cell repertoires in COVID-19. The overall study: COVID-19 samples, acute and convalescent, were from the United States, Italy and Spain. T cells, B-cell-depleted T cells, or PBMCs supplied cDNA or gDNA.

Losses at the gene ends were 4 bases for V and 3 bases for J; bases not matched to a gene: 3. There are 15 residues in the CDR3. Germline CDR1 and CDR2: SGDLS and YYNGEE. The repertoire was sequenced with immunoSEQ multiplex PCR; TCRdb's copy has only in-frame clones and lacks some. This table has roughly 100,000 clones, around 87% appearing once. The receptor was derived from a young woman with acute or convalescent COVID-19. Sample: peripheral blood. This chain joins TRBV9 and TRBJ2-3, with TRBD2 matching 12 bases. The CDR3 loop reads CASSPSGGATDTQYF. The CDR3, as DNA: TGTGCCAGCAGCCCTAGCGGGGGGGCAACAGATACGCAGTATTTT. The whole variable domain, remainder taken from reference TRBV9 and TRBJ2-3, is DSGVTQTPKHLITATGQRVTLRCSPRSGDLSVYWYQQSLDQGLQFLIQYYNGEERAKGNILERFSAQQFPDLHSELNLSSLELGDSALYFCASSPSGGATDTQYFGPGTRLTVL.